Below are 6 T cell receptor beta chains sequenced from a single sample in a study of cytomegalovirus exposure and HLA in healthy donors. Primers: 60 Vbeta forward and 13 Jbeta reverse. This table comes from immunoSEQ multiplex PCR, and its TCRdb copy is limited to in-frame clones, with some not included. The sample lists about 130,000 clones, around three quarters occurring once. Sequencing was performed on PBMCs. All receptors come from a middle-aged man in good health and CMV-seropositive.

The gene calls are TRBV29-1 and TRBJ1-2; 7 bases are shared with TRBD1. The junction had 8 bases not matched to a gene; V was cut back by 2 bases and J by 2 bases. The CDR3 is made up of 15 amino acids. The germline CDR1 and CDR2 sequences are SQVTM and ANQGSEA. CDR3 amino acids: CSVELRRDSNYGYTF. CDR3 nucleotides: TGCAGCGTTGAACTTAGGAGGGACAGCAACTATGGCTACACCTTC.

The chain recombines TRBV6-4 with TRBJ2-1; possibly TRBD1 for D (6 bases). Per the germline V gene, CDR1 is MRHNA and CDR2 is SNTAGT. The CDR3 has 15 residues. V lost 4 bases to trimming and J lost 5 bases, with 15 bases between them. The CDR3 reads CASSVGHGPNNEQFF. The CDR3 nucleotides are TGTGCCAGCAGTGTGGGACATGGGCCTAACAATGAGCAGTTCTTC.

The V gene is TRBV11-2, the J gene TRBJ2-7; the D is unclear. In germline, CDR1 is SGHAT, CDR2 FQNNGV. The V end lost 3 bases, the J end lost 3 bases, and 12 bases lay between the germline ends. The CDR3 has 14 amino acids. CDR3 nucleotide sequence: TGTGCCAGCAGCTTCGGTCTACCCCGCTACGAGCAGTACTTC. Encoded protein: CASSFGLPRYEQYF.

This clone was seen once. The rearrangement joins TRBV27 to TRBJ1-1; D remains unclear. CDR1 is MNHEY and CDR2 is SMNVEV in the germline V gene (reference sequence). There are 14 residues in the CDR3. V lost 2 bases and J 3 bases, leaving 10 bases between the germline ends. This CDR3 is CASSLVGRDTEAFF. The CDR3 DNA follows: TGTGCCAGCAGTTTAGTGGGTCGGGACACTGAAGCTTTCTTT.

This chain uses TRBV30 with TRBJ1-5; TRBD1 is a possible D gene (5 bases). The CDR3 loop spans 12 amino acids. Germline CDR1 is GTSNPN and CDR2 is SVGIG (reference sequence). Trimming removed 1 base from V and 7 bases from J, with 8 bases in between. DNA for the CDR3: TGTGCCTGGAGTGCAGGGATCCAGCCCCAGCATTTT. This codes for CAWSAGIQPQHF.

The chain recombines TRBV29-1 with TRBJ2-3; 13 bases fit TRBD2. Unmatched junction bases numbered 6, after V lost 3 bases and J lost 6 bases. Germline CDR1 SQVTM, CDR2 ANQGSEA. The CDR3 length is 15 residues. CDR3 protein: CSVDRTSGSWDTQYF. The CDR3 DNA sequence: TGCAGCGTTGACCGGACTAGCGGGAGCTGGGATACGCAGTATTTT.